This paragraph reports one T cell receptor (beta chain). Its antigen is as yet unknown. This CDR3 comprises 15 residues. The V end lost 3 bases, the J end lost 5 bases, and 16 bases lay between the germline ends. Germline V lookup: CDR1 MNHEY, CDR2 SMNVEV (reference sequence). PCR employed 60 Vbeta and 13 Jbeta primers. This table comes from immunoSEQ multiplex PCR, and its TCRdb copy is limited to in-frame clones, with some not included. The profile covers about 160,000 clones, with 60% to 80% appearing a single time and around 0.98% taken by the ten largest. These data originate in a study of cytomegalovirus exposure and HLA in healthy donors. Overall study findings and caveats: Segments of the TCR beta V type were, in most cases, productive about 87% or about 30% of the time in an earlier analysis. Immune exposure was documented only through CMV serostatus.

This cohort consisted of healthy bone marrow donors. The chain carries TRBV27 and TRBJ1-2; perhaps TRBD1 as D (5 bases). The origin of this receptor is a woman between 45 and 60 years old in good health and CMV-seropositive. Sequencing input: PBMCs. The CDR3 DNA sequence: TGTGCCAGCAGTTTCGGACGGGGGGGTCGGTATGGCTACACCTTC. Translated, it gives CASSFGRGGRYGYTF.